The entry that follows covers one T cell receptor (beta chain) sequence. What it binds is unknown. The data were taken from a study of shared clonotypes between healthy human individuals. At deep level, the assay was performed. Each subset's genomic DNA was shared equally among a number of immunoSEQ plates. Repertoires were generated with immunoSEQ multiplex PCR, while TCRdb's copy carries only in-frame clones and drops some. The sample holds about 450,000 clones, more than 75% seen once. Study outcomes and limitations: Exclusively blood specimens were collected; tissue repertoires likely differ. Represented genetic and exposure-history diversity was restricted by having few donors.

This sequence was found in a woman in her 40s in good health. Some clones in this sample may be carry-over from other donors' samples. Sequencing used PBMCs.

CDR3 sequence reads: CAIRDSRQETQYF. In DNA form, the CDR3 reads TGTGCCATCAGGGACAGTCGCCAAGAGACCCAGTACTTC. The chain carries TRBV10-3 and TRBJ2-5; tentative D call: TRBD1 (6 bases). The germline CDR1 and CDR2 sequences are ENHRY and SYGVKD. The CDR3 covers 13 residues. The germline V and J ends were trimmed by 6 bases and 1 base, with 9 bases remaining between them.